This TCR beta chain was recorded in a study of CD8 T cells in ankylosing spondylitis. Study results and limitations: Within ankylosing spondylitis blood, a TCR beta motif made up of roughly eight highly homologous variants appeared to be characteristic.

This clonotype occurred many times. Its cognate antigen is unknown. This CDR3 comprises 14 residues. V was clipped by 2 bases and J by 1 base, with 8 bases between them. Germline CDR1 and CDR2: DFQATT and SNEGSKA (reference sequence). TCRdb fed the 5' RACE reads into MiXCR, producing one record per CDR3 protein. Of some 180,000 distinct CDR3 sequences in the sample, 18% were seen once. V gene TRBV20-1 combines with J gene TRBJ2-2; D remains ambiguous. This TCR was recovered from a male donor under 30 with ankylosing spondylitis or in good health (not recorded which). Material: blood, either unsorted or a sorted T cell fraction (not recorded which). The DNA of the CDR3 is TGCAGTGCTAGAAGAACCTGGAACACCGGGGAGCTGTTTTTT. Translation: CSARRTWNTGELFF.